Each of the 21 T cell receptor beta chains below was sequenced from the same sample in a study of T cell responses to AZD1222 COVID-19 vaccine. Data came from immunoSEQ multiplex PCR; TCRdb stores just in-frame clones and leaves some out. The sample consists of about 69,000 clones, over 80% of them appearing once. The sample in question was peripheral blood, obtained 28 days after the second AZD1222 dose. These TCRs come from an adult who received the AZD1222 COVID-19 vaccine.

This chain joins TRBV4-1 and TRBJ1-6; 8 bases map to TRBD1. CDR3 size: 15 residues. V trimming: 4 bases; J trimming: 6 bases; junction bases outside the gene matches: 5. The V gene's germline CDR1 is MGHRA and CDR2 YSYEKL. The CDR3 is CASSREGQANSPLHF. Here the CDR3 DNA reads TGCGCCAGCAGCCGAGAGGGACAGGCTAATTCACCCCTCCACTTT.

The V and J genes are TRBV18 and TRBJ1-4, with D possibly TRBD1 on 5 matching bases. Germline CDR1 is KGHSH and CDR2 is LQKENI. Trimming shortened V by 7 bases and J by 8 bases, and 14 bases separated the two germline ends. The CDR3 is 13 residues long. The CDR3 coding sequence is TGTGCCAGCTTCGGGCAGGGAGAGGAAAAACTGTTTTTT. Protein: CASFGQGEEKLFF.

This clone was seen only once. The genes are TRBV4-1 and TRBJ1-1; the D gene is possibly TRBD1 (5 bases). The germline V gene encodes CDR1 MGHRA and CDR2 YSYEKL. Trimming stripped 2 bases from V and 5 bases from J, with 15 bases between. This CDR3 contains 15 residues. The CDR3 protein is CASSQSPQGRTEAFF. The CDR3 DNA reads TGCGCCAGCAGCCAATCACCCCAGGGACGGACTGAAGCTTTCTTT.

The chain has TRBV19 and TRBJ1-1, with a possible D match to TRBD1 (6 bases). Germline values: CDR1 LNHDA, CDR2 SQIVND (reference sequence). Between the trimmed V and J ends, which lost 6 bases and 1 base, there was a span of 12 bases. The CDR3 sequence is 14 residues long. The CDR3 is CASRLQGGNTEAFF. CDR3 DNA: TGTGCCAGTAGGTTACAGGGAGGGAACACTGAAGCTTTCTTT.

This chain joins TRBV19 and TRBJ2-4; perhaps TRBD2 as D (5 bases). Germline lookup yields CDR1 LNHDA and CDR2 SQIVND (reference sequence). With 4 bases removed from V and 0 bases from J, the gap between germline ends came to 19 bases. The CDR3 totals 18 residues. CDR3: CASSNPRGYGLAKNIQYF. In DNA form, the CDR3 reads TGTGCCAGTAGTAATCCCCGGGGTTACGGTCTAGCCAAAAACATTCAGTACTTC.

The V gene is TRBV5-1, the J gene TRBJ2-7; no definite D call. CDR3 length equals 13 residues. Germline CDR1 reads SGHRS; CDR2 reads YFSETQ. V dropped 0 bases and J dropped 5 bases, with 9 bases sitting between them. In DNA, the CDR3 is TGCGCCAGCAGCTTGGGAGGTTGGGACGAGCAGTACTTC. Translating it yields CASSLGGWDEQYF.

This chain's CDR3 is CASSPYYLAGASGEQFF. The CDR3 coding sequence is TGTGCCAGCAGTCCCTATTATCTAGCGGGGGCCTCCGGTGAGCAGTTCTTC. The rearrangement joins TRBV7-3 to TRBJ2-1; 10 positions agree with TRBD2. Germline V gives CDR1 SGHTA, CDR2 FQGTGA. V was clipped by 6 bases and J by 9 bases; unmatched bases: 17. This CDR3 contains 17 residues.

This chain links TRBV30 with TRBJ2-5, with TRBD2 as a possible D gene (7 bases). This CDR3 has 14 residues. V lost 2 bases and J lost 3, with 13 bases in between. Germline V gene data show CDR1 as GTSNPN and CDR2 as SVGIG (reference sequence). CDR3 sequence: CAWSPGGAEETQYF. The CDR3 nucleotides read TGTGCCTGGAGTCCTGGGGGGGCGGAAGAGACCCAGTACTTC.

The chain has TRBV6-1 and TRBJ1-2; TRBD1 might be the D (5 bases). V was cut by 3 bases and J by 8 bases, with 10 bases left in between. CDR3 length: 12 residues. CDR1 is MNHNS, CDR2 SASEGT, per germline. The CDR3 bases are TGTGCCAGCAGTGACAGGGCTGGGGGCTACACCTTC. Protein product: CASSDRAGGYTF.

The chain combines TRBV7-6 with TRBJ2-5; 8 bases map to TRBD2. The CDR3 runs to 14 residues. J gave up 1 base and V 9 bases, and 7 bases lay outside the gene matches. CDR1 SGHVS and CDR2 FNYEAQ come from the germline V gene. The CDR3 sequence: CASRLAPTQETQYF. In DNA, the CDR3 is TGTGCCAGTCGACTAGCGCCCACCCAAGAGACCCAGTACTTC.

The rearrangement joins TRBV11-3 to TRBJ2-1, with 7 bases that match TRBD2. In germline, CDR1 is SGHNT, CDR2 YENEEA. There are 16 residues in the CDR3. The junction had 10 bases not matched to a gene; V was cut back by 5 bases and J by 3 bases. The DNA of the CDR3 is TGTGCCAGCAGCGTCGGGGCGGGAGCCTTCTACAATGAGCAGTTCTTC. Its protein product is CASSVGAGAFYNEQFF.

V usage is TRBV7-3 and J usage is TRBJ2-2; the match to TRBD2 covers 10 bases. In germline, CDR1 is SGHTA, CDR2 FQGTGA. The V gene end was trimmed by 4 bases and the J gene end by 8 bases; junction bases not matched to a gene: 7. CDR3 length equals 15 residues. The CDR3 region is CASSSSSGGTGELFF. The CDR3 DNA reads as TGTGCCAGCAGCTCCTCTAGCGGGGGTACTGGGGAGCTGTTTTTT.

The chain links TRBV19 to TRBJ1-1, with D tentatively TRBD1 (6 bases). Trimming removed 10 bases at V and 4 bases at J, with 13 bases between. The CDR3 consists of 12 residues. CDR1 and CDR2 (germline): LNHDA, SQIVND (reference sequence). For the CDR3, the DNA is TGTGCCACAGGGGTACGGGGCACTGAAGCTTTCTTT. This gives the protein CATGVRGTEAFF.

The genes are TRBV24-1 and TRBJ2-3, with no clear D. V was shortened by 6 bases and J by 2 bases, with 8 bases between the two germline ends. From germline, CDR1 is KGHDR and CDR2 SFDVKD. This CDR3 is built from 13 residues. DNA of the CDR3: TGTGCCACCAGTCCGCGTTACACAGATACGCAGTATTTT. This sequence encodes CATSPRYTDTQYF.

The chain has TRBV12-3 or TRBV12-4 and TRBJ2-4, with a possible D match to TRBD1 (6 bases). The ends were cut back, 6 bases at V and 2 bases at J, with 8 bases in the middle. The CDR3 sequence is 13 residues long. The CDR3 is CASRQGSKNIQYF. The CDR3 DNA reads TGTGCCAGCAGGCAGGGGTCCAAAAACATTCAGTACTTC.

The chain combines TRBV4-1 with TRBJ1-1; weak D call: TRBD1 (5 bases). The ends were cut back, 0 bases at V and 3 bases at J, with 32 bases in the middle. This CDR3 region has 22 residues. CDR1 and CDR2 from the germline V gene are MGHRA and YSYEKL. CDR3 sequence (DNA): TGCGCCAGCAGCCAAGATGGGGACTTGAGGACACGAGGGGCCGGAATGTACACTGAAGCTTTCTTT. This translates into CASSQDGDLRTRGAGMYTEAFF.

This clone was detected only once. The CDR3 spells CSVPRVGGGYTF. The CDR3 bases are TGCAGCGTTCCCAGGGTCGGGGGAGGCTACACCTTC. This rearrangement joins TRBV29-1 to TRBJ1-2, with D perhaps matching TRBD1 (5 bases). Germline V gene data show CDR1 as SQVTM and CDR2 as ANQGSEA. CDR3 length: 12 amino acids. V was shortened by 5 bases and J by 8 bases, with 15 bases between the two germline ends. The full variable domain, completed using reference TRBV29-1 and TRBJ1-2, is SAVISQKPSRDICQRGTSLTIQCQVDSQVTMMFWYRQQPGQSLTLIATANQGSEATYESGFVIDKFPISRPNLTFSTLTVSNMSPEDSSIYLCSVPRVGGGYTFGSGTRLTVV.

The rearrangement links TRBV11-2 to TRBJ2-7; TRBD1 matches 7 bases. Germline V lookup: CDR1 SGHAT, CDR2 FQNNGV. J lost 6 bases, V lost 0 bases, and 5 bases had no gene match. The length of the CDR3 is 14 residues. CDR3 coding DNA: TGTGCCAGCAGCTTAGAAAGGGGGCTTAGCGAGCAGTACTTC. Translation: CASSLERGLSEQYF.

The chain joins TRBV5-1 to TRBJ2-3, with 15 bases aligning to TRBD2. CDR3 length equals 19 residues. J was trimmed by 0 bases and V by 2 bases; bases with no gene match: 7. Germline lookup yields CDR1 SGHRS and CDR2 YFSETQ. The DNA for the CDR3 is TGCGCCAGCAGCTTAGCGGGACTAGCGGGGGGTCGTAGCACAGATACGCAGTATTTT. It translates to CASSLAGLAGGRSTDTQYF.

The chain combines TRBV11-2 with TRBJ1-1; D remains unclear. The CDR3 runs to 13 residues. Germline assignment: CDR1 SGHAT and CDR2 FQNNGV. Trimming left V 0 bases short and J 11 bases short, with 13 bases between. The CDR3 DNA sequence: TGTGCCAGCAGCTTAGATCACACGGCAGTGGCTTTCTTT. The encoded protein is CASSLDHTAVAFF.

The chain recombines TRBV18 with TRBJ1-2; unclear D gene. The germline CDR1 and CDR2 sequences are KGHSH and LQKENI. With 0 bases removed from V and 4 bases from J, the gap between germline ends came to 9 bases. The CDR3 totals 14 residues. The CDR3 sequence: CASSPPDWVYGYTF. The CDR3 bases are TGTGCCAGCTCACCACCTGATTGGGTCTATGGCTACACCTTC.